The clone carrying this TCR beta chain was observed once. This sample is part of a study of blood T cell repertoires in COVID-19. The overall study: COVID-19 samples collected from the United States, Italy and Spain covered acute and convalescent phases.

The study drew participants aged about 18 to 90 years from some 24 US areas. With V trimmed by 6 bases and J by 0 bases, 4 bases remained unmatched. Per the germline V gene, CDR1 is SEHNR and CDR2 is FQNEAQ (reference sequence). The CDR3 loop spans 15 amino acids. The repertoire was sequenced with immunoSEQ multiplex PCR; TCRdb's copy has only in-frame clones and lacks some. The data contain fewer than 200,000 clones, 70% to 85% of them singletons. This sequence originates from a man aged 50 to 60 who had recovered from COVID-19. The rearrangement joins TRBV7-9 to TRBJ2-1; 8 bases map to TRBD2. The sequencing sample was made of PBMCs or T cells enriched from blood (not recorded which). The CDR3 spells CASRGGGPSYNEQFF. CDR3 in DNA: TGTGCCAGCAGGGGCGGGGGGCCCTCCTACAATGAGCAGTTCTTC.